The 2 T cell receptor beta chains given below trace back to one sample, sequenced in a study of Graves' ophthalmopathy and Graves' hyperthyroidism. Amplification from RNA transcripts yielded the TCR beta CDR3 regions. The first-round RT-PCR employed HTBI primers together with the Qiagen OneStep RT-PCR kit. A multiplex PCR was then performed as the second round. In TCRdb, the multiplex PCR reads were re-called with MiXCR into one record per CDR3 protein. Among hundreds of thousands of distinct CDR3 sequences listed, around 45% were seen once. The sample taken for sequencing was peripheral blood. The source of these receptors is an adult man with Graves' ophthalmopathy.

The rearrangement joins TRBV29-1 to TRBJ1-4, with 10 bases identical to TRBD1. The V segment lost 2 bases and the J segment 8 bases; nucleotides outside the gene matches: 5. The CDR3 extends over 14 amino acids. The germline gives CDR1 SQVTM, CDR2 ANQGSEA. CDR3 amino acids: CSVENPGQGEKLFF. The CDR3 DNA is TGCAGCGTTGAAAACCCGGGACAGGGGGAAAAACTGTTTTTT.

The V gene is TRBV19, the J gene TRBJ2-7, with D perhaps TRBD1 (5 bases). This CDR3 has 15 residues. The germline gives CDR1 LNHDA, CDR2 SQIVND (reference sequence). Between the trimmed V and J ends, which lost 2 bases and 3 bases, there was a span of 14 bases. CDR3 nucleotide sequence: TGTGCCAGTAGTATAAACGGCAGGGCAGACTACGAGCAGTACTTC. This encodes CASSINGRADYEQYF.